Below, 23 T cell receptor beta chains from the same sample are listed, as sequenced in a study of blood T cell repertoires in COVID-19. Profiling relied on immunoSEQ multiplex PCR, and the TCRdb table lists in-frame clones only, not all of them. Among tens of thousands of clones listed, around 90% were seen once. The material sequenced was peripheral blood. The receptors originated from a man in his sixties with COVID-19, enrolled during active disease.

The chain couples TRBV3-1 (or the pseudogene TRBV3-2) to TRBJ2-1; the D gene is possibly TRBD1 (6 bases). CDR3 length equals 14 residues. V shed 1 base and J shed 8 bases, with 12 bases lying between them. Germline CDR1 and CDR2: LGHDT and YNNKEL (reference sequence). The CDR3 nucleotides read TGTGCCAGCAGCCAAGTTACCAAGGGGGATGAGCAGTTCTTC. It yields the protein CASSQVTKGDEQFF.

The chain has TRBV7-8 and TRBJ2-7, with 7 bases matching TRBD2. Trimming at V came to 5 bases and at J to 3 bases, leaving 19 bases not matched to a gene. Germline V gene lookup returns CDR1 SGHVS and CDR2 FQNEAQ. This CDR3 spans 18 amino acids. CDR3 coding DNA: TGTGCCAGCAGCAATCGAGCCCCGGGGAGGGCCGGGTACTACGAGCAGTACTTC. Translating gives CASSNRAPGRAGYYEQYF. The full variable domain, with the rest looked up from reference TRBV7-8 and TRBJ2-7, is GAGVSQSPRYKVAKRGQDVALRCDPISGHVSLFWYQQALGQGPEFLTYFQNEAQLDKSGLPSDRFFAERPEGSVSTLKIQRTQQEDSAVYLCASSNRAPGRAGYYEQYFGPGTRLTVT.

The chain is built from TRBV6-5 and TRBJ1-1; the D is unclear. This CDR3 spans 14 amino acids. The germline V and J ends were trimmed by 7 bases and 0 bases, with 12 bases remaining between them. Germline CDR1 is MNHEY and CDR2 is SVGAGI. This CDR3 is CASTPRGLNTEAFF. As DNA, the CDR3 is TGTGCCAGCACCCCGCGGGGATTGAACACTGAAGCTTTCTTT.

This chain uses TRBV12-3 or TRBV12-4 with TRBJ1-2; TRBD1 matches 9 bases. With 6 bases clipped from V and 8 bases from J, the junction kept 7 bases outside the gene matches. The CDR3 extends over 13 amino acids. The CDR3 nucleotides are TGTGCCAGCAGCAGTACAGGGGGCGAGGGCTACACCTTC. Its translation is CASSSTGGEGYTF.

The chain is built from TRBV7-9 and TRBJ2-1; TRBD2 matches 10 bases. The J segment lost 9 bases and the V segment lost 3 bases, leaving 5 bases of the junction unmatched. This CDR3 spans 14 amino acids. Germline V gene lookup returns CDR1 SEHNR and CDR2 FQNEAQ (reference sequence). CDR3 sequence: CASSLLAGEFEQFF. CDR3 coding DNA: TGTGCCAGCAGCTTGCTAGCGGGAGAGTTTGAGCAGTTCTTC.

V gene TRBV5-1 combines with J gene TRBJ2-1, with D unclear. This CDR3 has 14 residues. CDR1 and CDR2 (germline): SGHRS, YFSETQ. The ends were cut back, 0 bases at V and 4 bases at J, with 8 bases in the middle. The CDR3 reads CASSLDSRYNEQFF. Here the CDR3 DNA reads TGCGCCAGCAGCTTGGATAGCAGATACAATGAGCAGTTCTTC.

The chain links TRBV18 to TRBJ1-2; D remains unclear. The CDR3 contains 12 residues. V lost 5 bases and J lost 8, with 12 bases in between. Per germline, CDR1 KGHSH and CDR2 LQKENI. The CDR3: CASSGPGRGYTF. CDR3 sequence (DNA): TGTGCCAGCTCAGGGCCCGGGAGAGGCTACACCTTC.

V is TRBV7-5 and J is TRBJ2-3; the table calls TRBD1, which could not be checked here. TRBV7-5 is given as a pseudogene. CDR3 size: 18 residues. CDR3 bases: TGTGCCAGAAGCTTAGTAGGCCGGGACAGGAGAACGACAGATACGCAGTATTTT. Translated, it gives CARSLVGRDRRTTDTQYF.

The chain is built from TRBV7-9 and TRBJ2-7; maybe TRBD2 (5 bases). V was cut by 3 bases and J by 5 bases, with 14 bases left in between. Germline V gene sequence: CDR1 SEHNR, CDR2 FQNEAQ (reference sequence). The CDR3 has 14 residues. CDR3 loop: CASSLGSNSNEQYF. CDR3 DNA: TGTGCCAGCAGCTTGGGGAGTAATAGTAACGAGCAGTACTTC.

The J gene is TRBJ1-1, the V gene TRBV19, with D possibly matching TRBD1 (6 bases). The CDR3 is 11 residues long. Deletions cut 6 bases from V and 11 bases from J, with 13 bases between. Germline V gene lookup returns CDR1 LNHDA and CDR2 SQIVND (reference sequence). Here the CDR3 reads CASRGGLLAFF. For the CDR3, the DNA is TGTGCCAGTAGGGGGGGGCTCCTGGCTTTCTTT.

This chain uses TRBV5-1 with TRBJ2-7; D is possibly TRBD1 (6 bases). V lost 0 bases to trimming and J lost 3 bases, with 13 bases between them. CDR1 and CDR2 from the germline V gene are SGHRS and YFSETQ. The CDR3 spans 15 residues. CDR3 loop: CASSLAQGIYYEQYF. The CDR3 bases are TGCGCCAGCAGCTTGGCACAGGGAATATACTACGAGCAGTACTTC.

The gene calls are TRBV7-9 and TRBJ2-7; D may be TRBD2 (6 bases). Germline lookup yields CDR1 SEHNR and CDR2 FQNEAQ (reference sequence). The CDR3 totals 13 residues. Between the trimmed V and J ends, which lost 8 bases and 2 bases, there was a span of 13 bases. The CDR3 region is CASGGTGTYEQYF. The CDR3 bases are TGTGCCAGCGGAGGGACGGGAACCTACGAGCAGTACTTC.

The chain employs TRBV7-2 and TRBJ1-1, with D perhaps TRBD1 (6 bases). Germline lookup yields CDR1 SGHTA and CDR2 FQGNSA. The CDR3 has 14 residues. V was pared by 4 bases and J by 3 bases, with 12 bases between. This CDR3 is CASSSRGSHTEAFF. CDR3 in DNA: TGTGCCAGCAGCTCTAGGGGGTCGCACACTGAAGCTTTCTTT.

The chain uses TRBV15 and TRBJ1-2; D not certain. This CDR3 has 17 residues. Germline-derived CDR1 and CDR2 are LNHNV and YYDKDF (reference sequence). Trimming removed 2 bases from V and 2 bases from J, with 18 bases in between. In DNA, the CDR3 is TGTGCCACCAGCAGATCCGACGAGCCTGGCGGGAACTATGGCTACACCTTC. The encoded protein is CATSRSDEPGGNYGYTF.

V and J are TRBV5-1 and TRBJ2-2; 7 bases map to TRBD1. The V gene's germline CDR1 is SGHRS and CDR2 YFSETQ. The CDR3 covers 13 residues. After removal of 4 bases from V and 5 bases from J, the junction contained 2 bases not matched to a gene. CDR3 in amino acids: CASSIQGTGELFF. The CDR3 DNA sequence: TGCGCCAGCAGCATACAGGGGACCGGGGAGCTGTTTTTT.

V gene TRBV19 combines with J gene TRBJ2-3; 9 positions agree with TRBD2. The CDR3 covers 17 residues. V lost 6 bases to trimming and J lost 7 bases; unmatched junction nucleotides: 17. The germline V gene has CDR1 LNHDA and CDR2 SQIVND (reference sequence). For the CDR3, the DNA is TGTGCCAGTAGCAACCCGGTGGGTAGCGGGAGTGTGAATACGCAGTATTTT. It translates to CASSNPVGSGSVNTQYF.

The V call is TRBV10-2, the J call TRBJ2-2; D gene uncertain. Germline assignment: CDR1 WSHSY and CDR2 SAAADI. V lost 4 bases and J lost 3, with 6 bases in between. This CDR3 region has 13 residues. This chain's CDR3 is CASSGRDTGELFF. In nucleotides, the CDR3 is TGCGCCAGCAGTGGCCGGGACACCGGGGAGCTGTTTTTT.

The chain employs TRBV6-5 and TRBJ1-1; TRBD1 might be the D (5 bases). From germline, CDR1 is MNHEY and CDR2 SVGAGI. The CDR3 extends over 15 amino acids. V was shortened by 7 bases and J by 4 bases, with 19 bases between the two germline ends. For the CDR3, the DNA is TGTGCCAGCAATCCCGGGGCGGTGGAGGGCACTGAAGCTTTCTTT. This encodes CASNPGAVEGTEAFF.

This chain joins TRBV28 and TRBJ1-4; 7 bases align to TRBD1. Trimming took 1 base from V and 5 from J; bases not matched to a gene: 7. Germline CDR1 reads MDHEN; CDR2 reads SYDVKM. This CDR3 is built from 16 residues. In DNA form, the CDR3 reads TGTGCCAGCAGTTTATCCCCGACAGGGCGAAATGAAAAACTGTTTTTT. Translated: CASSLSPTGRNEKLFF.

The V and J genes are TRBV9 and TRBJ2-1; D is undetermined. V dropped 2 bases and J dropped 1 base, with 10 bases sitting between them. Per germline, CDR1 SGDLS and CDR2 YYNGEE. The CDR3 is made up of 15 amino acids. Written as DNA, the CDR3 is TGTGCCAGCAGCGTGCGTAGTGAGTCCTACAATGAGCAGTTCTTC. Protein sequence: CASSVRSESYNEQFF.

For the CDR3, the DNA is TGTGCCAGCAGCTTGGCGGGGGTTGGCGAAAACATTCAGTACTTC. Translated, it gives CASSLAGVGENIQYF. V and J are TRBV5-4 and TRBJ2-4, with D perhaps matching TRBD2 (6 bases). Germline V lookup: CDR1 SGHNT, CDR2 YYREEE (reference sequence). CDR3 length: 15 amino acids. The V end lost 0 bases, the J end lost 5 bases, and 12 bases lay between the germline ends.

The chain recombines TRBV7-8 with TRBJ2-5, with 10 bases matching TRBD2. V was pared by 5 bases and J by 1 base, with 4 bases of the junction left unmatched. CDR1 is SGHVS and CDR2 is FQNEAQ in the germline V gene. The CDR3 length is 15 residues. The DNA of the CDR3 is TGTGCCAGCAGCGCTAGCGGGAGTCCCCAAGAGACCCAGTACTTC. Translating it yields CASSASGSPQETQYF.

The CDR3 DNA follows: TGTGCCAGCAGCCCCAGGGGGCTGGGAGATACGCAGTATTTT. Residues: CASSPRGLGDTQYF. The rearrangement links TRBV28 to TRBJ2-3; 8 bases agree with TRBD1. There are 14 residues in the CDR3. The J segment lost 5 bases and the V segment lost 6 bases, leaving 7 bases of the junction unmatched. Germline assignment: CDR1 MDHEN and CDR2 SYDVKM.